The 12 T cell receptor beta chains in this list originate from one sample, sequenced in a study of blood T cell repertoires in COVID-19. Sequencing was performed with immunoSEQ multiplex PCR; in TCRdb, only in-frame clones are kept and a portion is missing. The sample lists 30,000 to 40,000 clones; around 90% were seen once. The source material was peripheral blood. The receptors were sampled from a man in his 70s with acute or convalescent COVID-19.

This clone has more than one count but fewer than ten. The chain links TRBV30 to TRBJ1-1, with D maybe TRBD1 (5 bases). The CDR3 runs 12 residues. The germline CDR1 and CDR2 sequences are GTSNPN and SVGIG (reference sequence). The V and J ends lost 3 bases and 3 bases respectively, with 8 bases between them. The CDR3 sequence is CAWRRDYTEAFF. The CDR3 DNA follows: TGTGCCTGGAGGAGGGACTACACTGAAGCTTTCTTT.

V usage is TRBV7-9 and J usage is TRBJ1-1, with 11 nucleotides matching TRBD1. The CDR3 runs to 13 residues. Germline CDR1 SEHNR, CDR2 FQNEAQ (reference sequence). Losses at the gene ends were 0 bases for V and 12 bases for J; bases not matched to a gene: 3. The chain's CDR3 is CASSLAGDRGTFF. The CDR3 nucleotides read TGTGCCAGCAGCTTAGCGGGGGACAGGGGGACTTTCTTT.

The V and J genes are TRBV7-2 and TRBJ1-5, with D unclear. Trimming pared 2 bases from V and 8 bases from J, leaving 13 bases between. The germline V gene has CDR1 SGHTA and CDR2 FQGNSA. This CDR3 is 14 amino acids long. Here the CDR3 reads CASSLRGPVEPQHF. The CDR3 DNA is TGTGCCAGCAGCTTACGGGGTCCTGTGGAGCCCCAGCATTTT.

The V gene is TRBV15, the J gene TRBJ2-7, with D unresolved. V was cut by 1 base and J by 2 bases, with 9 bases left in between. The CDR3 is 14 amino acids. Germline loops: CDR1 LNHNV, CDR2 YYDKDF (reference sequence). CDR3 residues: CATSRGANAYEQYF. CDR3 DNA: TGTGCCACCAGCAGAGGGGCTAATGCCTACGAGCAGTACTTC.

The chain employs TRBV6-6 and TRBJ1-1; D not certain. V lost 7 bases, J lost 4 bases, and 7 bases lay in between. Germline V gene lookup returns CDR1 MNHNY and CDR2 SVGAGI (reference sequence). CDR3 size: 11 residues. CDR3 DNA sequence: TGTGCCAGCACTGGGAGCACTGAAGCTTTCTTT. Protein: CASTGSTEAFF.

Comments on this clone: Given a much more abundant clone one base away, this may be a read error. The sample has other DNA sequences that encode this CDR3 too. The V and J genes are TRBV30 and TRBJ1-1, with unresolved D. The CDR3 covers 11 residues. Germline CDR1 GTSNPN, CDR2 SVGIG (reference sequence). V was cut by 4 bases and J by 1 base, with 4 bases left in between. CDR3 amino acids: CAWIKNTEAFF. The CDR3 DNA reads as TGTGCCTGGATCAAGAACACTGAAGCTTTCTTT.

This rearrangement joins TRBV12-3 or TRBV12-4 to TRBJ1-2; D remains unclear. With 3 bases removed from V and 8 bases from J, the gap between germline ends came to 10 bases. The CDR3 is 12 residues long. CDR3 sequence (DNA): TGTGCCAGCAGTTTGGCGACATCCGGCTACACCTTC. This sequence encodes CASSLATSGYTF.

This chain's CDR3 is CASSTLETATNEKLFF. As DNA, the CDR3 is TGTGCCAGCAGCACCCTGGAGACAGCAACTAATGAAAAACTGTTTTTT. The chain is built from TRBV28 and TRBJ1-4; D is perhaps TRBD1 (5 bases). This CDR3 spans 16 amino acids. Germline V lookup: CDR1 MDHEN, CDR2 SYDVKM. Trimming removed 6 bases at V and 0 bases at J, with 14 bases between.

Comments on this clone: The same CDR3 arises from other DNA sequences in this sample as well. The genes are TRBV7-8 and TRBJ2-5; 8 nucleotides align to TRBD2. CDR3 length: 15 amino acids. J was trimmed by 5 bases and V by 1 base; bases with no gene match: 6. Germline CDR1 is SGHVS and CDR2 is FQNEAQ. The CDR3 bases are TGTGCCAGCAGCTTAGTAACCGGGGGGGTGGAGACCCAGTACTTC. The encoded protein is CASSLVTGGVETQYF.

The CDR3 loop reads CASSDSSRNTEAFF. CDR3 bases: TGTGCCAGCAGTGACTCGTCTCGGAACACTGAAGCTTTCTTT. This chain links TRBV6-4 with TRBJ1-1; D is undetermined. CDR1 and CDR2 from the germline V gene are MRHNA and SNTAGT. Trimming removed 0 bases at V and 1 base at J, with 6 bases between. The CDR3 has 14 amino acids.

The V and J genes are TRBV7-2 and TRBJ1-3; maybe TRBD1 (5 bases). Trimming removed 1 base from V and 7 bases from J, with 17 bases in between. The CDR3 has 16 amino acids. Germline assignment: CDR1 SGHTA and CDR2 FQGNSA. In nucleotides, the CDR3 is TGTGCCAGCAGCTTAGGGGGTATGATCCGGGGGAACACCATATATTTT. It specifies CASSLGGMIRGNTIYF.

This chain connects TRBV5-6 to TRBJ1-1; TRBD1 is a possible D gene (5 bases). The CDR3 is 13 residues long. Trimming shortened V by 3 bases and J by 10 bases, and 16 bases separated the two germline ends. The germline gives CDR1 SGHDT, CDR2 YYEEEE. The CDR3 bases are TGTGCCAGCAGCTCAGGGCGGGGGTCGACAGCTTTCTTT. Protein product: CASSSGRGSTAFF.